This T cell receptor (beta chain) was captured in a study of CD8 T cells in Susac syndrome. The CDR3 spans 14 residues. CDR1 is SGHRS and CDR2 is YFSETQ in the germline V gene. Losses at the gene ends were 4 bases for V and 6 bases for J; bases not matched to a gene: 6. Reverse transcription of roughly 0.45 to 1 ug RNA used random hexamers. TCRdb ran MiXCR on the immunoSEQ multiplex PCR reads and lists one entry per CDR3 protein. The table includes fewer than 300,000 distinct CDR3 sequences, roughly 84% detected once. The rearrangement links TRBV5-1 to TRBJ2-7, with 11 bases aligning to TRBD1. The origin of this receptor is a human donor with multiple sclerosis. The specimen sequenced was CD8+ T cells from PBMCs. CDR3 DNA sequence: TGCGCCAGCAGCCTGGGACAGGGGGAACTCGAGCAGTACTTC. This encodes CASSLGQGELEQYF.